Presented here are 9 T cell receptor beta chains from one specimen sequenced in a study of post-analysis software for immune sequencing data. Study results and limitations: TRBV5-6, TRBV5-1 and TRBV20-1 belonged to a set of roughly 5 TRBV segments that were more frequent in patients than controls.

These receptors have no identified antigens. Prepared TCR beta cDNA libraries contained unique molecular identifiers. TCRdb passed the PCR reads through MiXCR, listing each CDR3 protein once. Counted here are 750,000 to 950,000 distinct CDR3 sequences, around 50% occurring once; the ten biggest clones make up approximately 4.5%. The sequenced material came from blood. Source of these receptors: a girl aged 10-17 years with multiple sclerosis.

Of note for this clonotype: At one end the junction does not follow the germline gene, possibly because of a read error. V usage is TRBV5-1 and J usage is TRBJ2-5, with TRBD2 as a possible D gene (6 bases). The CDR3 contains 14 residues. Germline CDR1 reads SGHRS; CDR2 reads YFSETQ. The DNA for the CDR3 is TGTGCCAGCAGCCCTGGGGGGATCCAAGAGACCCAGTACTTC. Residues: CASSPGGIQETQYF.

This clonotype was observed a few times. This chain uses TRBV7-8 with TRBJ2-5, with 8 bases matching TRBD1. The J call may be wrong; the DNA end is better matched by TRBJ2-7. This CDR3 has 15 amino acids. Germline V gene data show CDR1 as SGHVS and CDR2 as FQNEAQ. In nucleotides, the CDR3 is TGTGCCAGCAGCTTAACCCGGGACAGGCGGGGCGAGCAGTACTTC. Its translation: CASSLTRDRRGEQYF.

The chain recombines TRBV9 with TRBJ2-1, with D unresolved. This CDR3 region has 14 residues. Trimming stripped 6 bases from V and 9 bases from J, with 19 bases between. Germline loops: CDR1 SGDLS, CDR2 YYNGEE. CDR3 nucleotides: TGTGCCAGCAATCGTAGGGAAGGGTTTGGTGAGCAGTTCTTC. Protein: CASNRREGFGEQFF.

CDR3 sequence reads: CASSSLRGSYNEQFF. The CDR3 region has the DNA TGTGCCAGCAGCTCCTTGCGGGGGTCCTACAATGAGCAGTTCTTC. The gene calls are TRBV11-2 and TRBJ2-1, with 7 nucleotides matching TRBD2. CDR1 and CDR2 from the germline V gene are SGHAT and FQNNGV. With 4 bases clipped from V and 1 base from J, the junction kept 4 bases outside the gene matches. This CDR3 region has 15 residues.

This chain links TRBV29-1 with TRBJ2-1; possibly TRBD2 for D (6 bases). The CDR3 sequence is 11 residues long. V was shortened by 4 bases and J by 9 bases, with 10 bases between the two germline ends. The V gene's germline CDR1 is SQVTM and CDR2 ANQGSEA. CDR3 residues: CSVGRASEQFF. Written as DNA, the CDR3 is TGCAGCGTTGGGAGGGCCTCTGAGCAGTTCTTC.

The chain is built from TRBV5-1 and TRBJ2-1; no clear D. Germline V gene lookup returns CDR1 SGHRS and CDR2 YFSETQ. There are 16 residues in the CDR3. The V end was cut by 4 bases, the J end by 6 bases, with 20 bases between. The CDR3 region has the DNA TGCGCCAGCAGCGGGTCCGGGCCCCTTCCCTCCAATGAGCAGTTCTTC. Translation gives CASSGSGPLPSNEQFF.

This clonotype was seen more than once but under ten times. The chain carries TRBV10-3 and TRBJ2-7; 9 bases match TRBD1. In germline, CDR1 is ENHRY, CDR2 SYGVKD. V was pared by 3 bases and J by 3 bases, with 3 bases of the junction left unmatched. CDR3 length: 14 residues. The CDR3 bases are TGTGCCATCAGTGATGGGACAGGGTACTACGAGCAGTACTTC. Amino acid sequence: CAISDGTGYYEQYF.

On this clonotype itself: One end of the junction fails to match germline, which may point to a read error. The rearrangement uses TRBV6-1 and TRBJ2-6, with D possibly TRBD1 on 5 matching bases. The CDR3 runs 15 residues. Germline V gives CDR1 MNHNS, CDR2 SASEGT. DNA of the CDR3: TGTGCCAGCAGGGGGCCGGTATCTGGGGCCAACGTCCGGACTTTC. This gives the protein CASRGPVSGANVRTF.

The J gene is TRBJ2-3, the V gene TRBV7-9, with 9 nucleotides matching TRBD1. The junction had 5 bases not matched to a gene; V was cut back by 5 bases and J by 2 bases. The CDR3 extends over 15 amino acids. Germline V gene sequence: CDR1 SEHNR, CDR2 FQNEAQ (reference sequence). CDR3 nucleotide sequence: TGTGCCAGCAGCGCCCGGGACAGGGACACAGATACGCAGTATTTT. Its protein product is CASSARDRDTDTQYF.